This entry concerns a single T cell receptor beta chain. The antigen remains unidentified. Germline lookup yields CDR1 SGHRS and CDR2 YFSETQ. CDR3 length: 15 residues. The ends were cut back, 2 bases at V and 3 bases at J, with 15 bases in the middle. Absent ophthalmopathy progression within 18 months defined stable Graves' hyperthyroidism. Exclusion of patients followed from uncontrolled infection, other autoimmune disease, pregnancy or lactation. The CDR3 regions of TCR beta were amplified from RNA transcripts. Primed by the HTBI set, a first-round RT-PCR was run on the TCR CDR3. A single record per CDR3 protein comes from TCRdb applying MiXCR to the multiplex PCR reads. In the table there are about 560,000 distinct CDR3 sequences, roughly 50% of which are singletons. This record comes from a study of T cells in Graves' hyperthyroidism and ophthalmopathy. Whole-study results and caveats: Ophthalmopathy cases were set apart from stable hyperthyroidism by a 13 V-J model.

The TCR originated in a woman aged 18-29 years with Graves' hyperthyroidism. The specimen was peripheral blood or thyroid tissue (not recorded which). V gene TRBV5-1 combines with J gene TRBJ2-7; tentative D call: TRBD2 (5 bases). CDR3 in DNA: TGCGCCAGCAGCTTAAAAGGGAGCGAATACTACGAGCAGTACTTC. Its protein product is CASSLKGSEYYEQYF.